Presented here are 29 T cell receptor beta chains from one specimen sequenced in a study of metastatic and nonmetastatic thyroid tumors. TCRdb recomputed clones from the PCR reads via MiXCR. Of about 27,000 clones in the sample, roughly 20% are singletons; the top ten hold about 25%. Not a single patient had been given any form of treatment at any point before undergoing thyroid surgery. The sample comprised blood. The receptors shown here come from a male donor with papillary thyroid cancer or a benign thyroid nodule (not recorded which). Some clones in this sample may be carry-over from other donors' samples.

This clone was counted at least ten times. This chain joins TRBV7-9 and TRBJ1-5; D not resolved. This CDR3 is 14 amino acids long. Germline-derived CDR1 and CDR2 are SEHNR and FQNEAQ (reference sequence). Trimming took 6 bases from V and 5 from J, leaving 14 bases between them. CDR3 bases: TGTGCCAGCAGGCCTACAGCCTCAGATCAGCCCCAGCATTTT. It translates to CASRPTASDQPQHF.

This clone has ten or more counts. The CDR3 region has the DNA TGCGCCAGCAGCCAAGATGCCCAACCCTCCACAGATACGCAGTATTTT. It translates to CASSQDAQPSTDTQYF. The chain has TRBV4-3 and TRBJ2-3; no clear D. The germline CDR1 and CDR2 sequences are LGHNA and YSLEER. The V gene lost 0 bases and the J gene lost 2 bases, with 12 bases spanning the gap. CDR3 length: 16 amino acids.

This clone was counted at least ten times. The V call is TRBV18, the J call TRBJ2-4; 9 bases map to TRBD1. The V and J ends lost 3 bases and 14 bases, in that order; junction bases with no gene match: 2. In germline, CDR1 is KGHSH, CDR2 LQKENI. This CDR3 is 11 amino acids long. The CDR3 protein is CASSPGDREYF. CDR3 nucleotide sequence: TGTGCCAGCTCACCGGGGGACAGGGAGTACTTC.

This clone was picked up many times. The CDR3 protein is CASSWIGTDFKETQYF. Written as DNA, the CDR3 is TGTGCCAGCAGCTGGATCGGGACGGATTTTAAAGAGACCCAGTACTTC. This chain links TRBV7-2 with TRBJ2-5, with D perhaps given as TRBD1 or TRBD2 (5 bases each). This CDR3 has 16 amino acids. Germline V gives CDR1 SGHTA, CDR2 FQGNSA. V dropped 4 bases and J dropped 3 bases, with 18 bases sitting between them.

This clone was counted between two and nine times. This may be a read error, as it is one base from a much larger clone. Since the CDR3 does not end with the conserved phenylalanine or tryptophan, this likely comes from a read error. The chain links TRBV20-1 to TRBJ1-1; D gene ambiguous. The CDR3 sequence is 12 residues long. V was cut by 6 bases and J by 3 bases, with 11 bases left in between. Looked up from germline, CDR1 is DFQATT and CDR2 is SNEGSKA (reference sequence). The CDR3 nucleotides are TGCAGTGCCGCCACAGAGGACACTGAAGCTTTCCCT. This sequence encodes CSAATEDTEAFP.

The chain is built from TRBV5-4 and TRBJ1-5; no clear D gene. V shed 0 bases and J shed 1 base, with 14 bases lying between them. Looked up from germline, CDR1 is SGHNT and CDR2 is YYREEE (reference sequence). The CDR3 is 17 residues long. CDR3 residues: CASSLGGSYPSNQPQHF. CDR3 coding DNA: TGTGCCAGCAGCTTGGGGGGATCCTATCCAAGCAATCAGCCCCAGCATTTT.

This clone was recorded many times. The chain joins TRBV20-1 to TRBJ2-1, with TRBD2 matching 13 bases. Germline V lookup: CDR1 DFQATT, CDR2 SNEGSKA (reference sequence). V shed 6 bases, J shed 4 bases, and the junction held 12 bases outside the gene matches. The CDR3 extends over 17 amino acids. DNA of the CDR3: TGCAGTGCCCGTACTAGCGGGGGGGCAAATTCATACAATGAGCAGTTCTTC. This sequence encodes CSARTSGGANSYNEQFF.

This clone was picked up many times. The V and J genes are TRBV12-3 or TRBV12-4 and TRBJ1-6, with D hard to call. This CDR3 is built from 15 residues. V was trimmed by 6 bases and J by 0 bases, leaving 9 bases between them. Here the CDR3 reads CASRPRSSYNSPLHF. The CDR3 DNA sequence: TGTGCCAGCAGACCCAGGAGCTCCTATAATTCACCCCTCCACTTT.

Points on this clone: Within the sample, other DNA sequences also encode this same CDR3. The J gene is TRBJ2-1, the V gene TRBV11-1; 12 bases agree with TRBD2. In germline, CDR1 is SGHAT, CDR2 FQDESV (reference sequence). This CDR3 region has 18 residues. V lost 2 bases to trimming and J lost 8 bases; unmatched junction nucleotides: 13. The CDR3 DNA sequence: TGTGCCAGCAGCTTACGAGGTTCTAGCGGGAGGGCCGGCTATGAGCAGTTCTTC. It specifies CASSLRGSSGRAGYEQFF. Full variable domain (remainder filled in from reference TRBV11-1 and TRBJ2-1): EAEVAQSPRYKITEKSQAVAFWCDPISGHATLYWYRQILGQGPELLVQFQDESVVDDSQLPKDRFSAERLKGVDSTLKIQPAELGDSAMYLCASSLRGSSGRAGYEQFFGPGTRLTVL.

This clone was seen once. The junction does not match germline at one end; this may be a read error. The chain couples TRBV9 to TRBJ1-2; D not certain. The CDR3 has 14 residues. In germline, CDR1 is SGDLS, CDR2 YYNGEE. The CDR3 coding sequence is TGTGCCAACAGCCCCGGTACGGACTCATATGGCTACACCTTC. Protein sequence: CANSPGTDSYGYTF.

There are many counts of this clone. The chain joins TRBV28 to TRBJ1-1, with unresolved D. V was clipped by 4 bases and J by 5 bases, with 23 bases between them. Germline CDR1 MDHEN, CDR2 SYDVKM. The CDR3 totals 17 residues. The CDR3 nucleotides read TGTGCCAGCAGTTCCTATCCCGGGAAGGGAGGGAGAACTGAAGCTTTCTTT. As protein: CASSSYPGKGGRTEAFF.

There are many counts of this clone. This chain uses TRBV6-2 or TRBV6-3 with TRBJ2-1; no clear D gene. V gave up 5 bases and J gave up 3 bases, with 14 bases separating them. Germline lookup yields CDR1 MNHEY and CDR2 SVGEGT. The CDR3 covers 15 residues. The DNA of the CDR3 is TGTGCCAGCAGTCAGATGCATCAAGTCTACAATGAGCAGTTCTTC. It yields the protein CASSQMHQVYNEQFF.

This clone is labeled as medium-sized. The rearrangement links TRBV18 to TRBJ1-2, with TRBD1 matching 7 bases. V was pared by 2 bases and J by 8 bases, with 5 bases of the junction left unmatched. The CDR3 has 13 amino acids. Germline V gives CDR1 KGHSH, CDR2 LQKENI. The CDR3 sequence is CASSPEGGWGYTF. The DNA of the CDR3 is TGTGCCAGCTCACCAGAAGGGGGCTGGGGCTACACCTTC.

This clone has only a few counts. CDR3 nucleotides: TGTGCCAGCAGTGAACTAGCGGTAAGCTCCTACGAGCAGTACTTC. Its protein product is CASSELAVSSYEQYF. The V gene is TRBV6-1, the J gene TRBJ2-7; 7 bases agree with TRBD2. Trimming took 2 bases from V and 0 from J; bases not matched to a gene: 4. The CDR3 is 15 amino acids. CDR1 and CDR2 (germline): MNHNS, SASEGT.

This clone was counted at least ten times. This sequence joins TRBV20-1 and TRBJ1-5; D may be TRBD1 (6 bases). The V and J ends lost 1 base and 6 bases respectively, with 13 bases between them. This CDR3 region has 14 residues. Looked up from germline, CDR1 is DFQATT and CDR2 is SNEGSKA (reference sequence). The CDR3 reads CSARVGGHGQPQHF. The CDR3 coding sequence is TGCAGTGCTAGAGTTGGGGGGCACGGTCAGCCCCAGCATTTT.

Ten or more counts support this clone. The chain joins TRBV19 to TRBJ1-1; a possible D gene is TRBD1 (5 bases). Between the trimmed V and J ends, which lost 8 bases and 4 bases, there was a span of 23 bases. This CDR3 spans 16 amino acids. The germline gives CDR1 LNHDA, CDR2 SQIVND (reference sequence). The CDR3 is CASEDRDGGFSTEAFF. For the CDR3, the DNA is TGTGCCAGTGAAGATCGGGACGGCGGATTTAGCACTGAAGCTTTCTTT.

In its sample, this clone was seen many times. The gene calls are TRBV13 and TRBJ1-3; D not resolved. The V gene's germline CDR1 is PRHDT and CDR2 FYEKMQ (reference sequence). This CDR3 spans 14 amino acids. V was trimmed by 5 bases and J by 7 bases, leaving 15 bases between them. Written as DNA, the CDR3 is TGTGCCAGCAGCCGCAGCCTGAGGCCTAACACCATATATTTT. Translation: CASSRSLRPNTIYF.

The chain uses TRBV6-2 or TRBV6-3 and TRBJ1-3; perhaps TRBD1 as D (5 bases). CDR3 length: 15 amino acids. Trimming stripped 2 bases from V and 5 bases from J, with 13 bases between. Germline-derived CDR1 and CDR2 are MNHEY and SVGEGT. The chain's CDR3 is CASSYAGIGRNTIYF. In DNA form, the CDR3 reads TGTGCCAGCAGTTACGCAGGGATAGGACGAAACACCATATATTTT.

This clone was recorded a few times. J is TRBJ2-7 and V is TRBV28, with 7 nucleotides matching TRBD1. Germline CDR1 is MDHEN and CDR2 is SYDVKM. J gave up 7 bases and V 5 bases, and 17 bases lay outside the gene matches. The CDR3 has 16 amino acids. CDR3 loop: CASSPLVVDRLGEQYF. The CDR3 DNA reads as TGTGCCAGCAGTCCCTTAGTGGTGGACAGGCTTGGAGAGCAGTACTTC.

This clone was detected ten times or more. The identical CDR3 is also encoded by other nucleotide sequences in the sample. This chain links TRBV30 with TRBJ1-1; weak D call: TRBD1 (6 bases). Germline assignment: CDR1 GTSNPN and CDR2 SVGIG (reference sequence). The V end was cut by 3 bases, the J end by 6 bases, with 14 bases between. CDR3 size: 13 residues. CDR3 region: CAWSSTGSSEAFF. The CDR3 DNA is TGTGCCTGGAGCTCGACAGGCAGCTCTGAAGCTTTCTTT.

This clone was counted at least ten times. The rearrangement uses TRBV20-1 and TRBJ2-3; D possibly uses TRBD1 or TRBD2 (5 bases each). The CDR3 covers 13 residues. Trimming took 5 bases from V and 3 from J, leaving 12 bases between them. Germline CDR1 reads DFQATT; CDR2 reads SNEGSKA (reference sequence). CDR3 loop: CSAHRRETDTQYF. The CDR3 DNA is TGCAGTGCTCACCGCAGGGAGACAGATACGCAGTATTTT.

The rearrangement links TRBV5-1 to TRBJ2-1; unclear D gene. V was clipped by 0 bases and J by 7 bases, with 8 bases between them. The CDR3 runs to 13 residues. Germline V gene data show CDR1 as SGHRS and CDR2 as YFSETQ. CDR3 bases: TGCGCCAGCAGCTTGGACTGGCAGAATGAGCAGTTCTTC. This translates into CASSLDWQNEQFF.

This clone has ten or more counts. A much larger clone lies one base from this, so it may be a read error. The rearrangement joins TRBV4-1 to TRBJ2-7; D tentatively fits TRBD1 or TRBD2 (5 bases each). From germline, CDR1 is MGHRA and CDR2 YSYEKL. This CDR3 is 15 amino acids long. The CDR3 is CASSQAGTAAYEQHF. As DNA, the CDR3 is TGCGCCAGCAGCCAAGCCGGGACGGCGGCCTACGAGCAGCACTTC.

This clone occurred a few times. This chain connects TRBV5-1 to TRBJ2-5; D is perhaps TRBD1 or TRBD2 (7 bases each). V was shortened by 3 bases and J by 1 base, with 13 bases between the two germline ends. This CDR3 region has 15 residues. Germline-derived CDR1 and CDR2 are SGHRS and YFSETQ. DNA of the CDR3: TGCGCCAGCAGCTGGGGGGGACAGTTCCAAGAGACCCAGTACTTC. It specifies CASSWGGQFQETQYF.

This clone was found many times. The chain has TRBV2 and TRBJ2-5, with TRBD1 matching over 7 bases. The germline gives CDR1 SNHLY, CDR2 FYNNEI. V gave up 8 bases and J gave up 1 base; unmatched junction bases: 4. This CDR3 comprises 13 residues. Here the CDR3 DNA reads TGTGCCAGCGGAAGGGGGCGCCAAGAGACCCAGTACTTC. Encoded protein: CASGRGRQETQYF.

This clone was recorded at least ten times. The rearrangement links TRBV6-4 to TRBJ2-3; D unclear. From germline, CDR1 is MRHNA and CDR2 SNTAGT. The CDR3 is 17 residues long. The ends were cut back, 0 bases at V and 2 bases at J, with 15 bases in the middle. As DNA, the CDR3 is TGTGCCAGCAGTGACTCGAGAGGCGCGGCTTACACAGATACGCAGTATTTT. Translated, it gives CASSDSRGAAYTDTQYF.

This clone was detected ten times or more. V and J are TRBV11-2 and TRBJ1-4; D call uncertain. The V and J ends lost 5 bases and 12 bases respectively, with 10 bases between them. CDR1 is SGHAT and CDR2 is FQNNGV in the germline V gene. CDR3 length: 11 residues. CDR3 region: CASSRLSELFF. Written as DNA, the CDR3 is TGTGCCAGCAGCCGGTTGTCGGAACTGTTTTTT.

This clone was seen at least ten times. V gene TRBV5-1 combines with J gene TRBJ2-3, with 9 bases identical to TRBD2. This CDR3 spans 15 amino acids. The V gene end was trimmed by 1 base and the J gene end by 4 bases; junction bases not matched to a gene: 4. Germline loops: CDR1 SGHRS, CDR2 YFSETQ. The CDR3 is CASSLSSGEADTQYF. For the CDR3, the DNA is TGCGCCAGCAGCTTGTCTAGCGGGGAAGCAGATACGCAGTATTTT.

Note on this clone: This may arise from a read error, as a much more abundant clone is one base away. The chain recombines TRBV5-4 with TRBJ2-2; 9 bases agree with TRBD1. The CDR3 runs 16 residues. Looked up from germline, CDR1 is SGHNT and CDR2 is YYREEE (reference sequence). The CDR3 nucleotides read TGTGTCAGCCGTCGCCGGGACAGGGCGAACACCGGGGAGCTGTTTTTT. Translated: CVSRRRDRANTGELFF.